Following are 32 T cell receptor beta chains from one sample sequenced in a study of immune heterogeneity within non-small cell lung tumors. With 32 V and 13 J primers, multiplex PCR amplified the TCR beta CDR3. Via MiXCR, TCRdb re-called the multiplex PCR reads, giving one row per CDR3 protein. The repertoire holds around 9,800 distinct CDR3 sequences, with 15% to 25% as singletons. Template was bulk tumor genomic DNA, 500 to 650 ng per sample. Widely spaced biopsies, several per primary tumor, were obtained at surgery. With untreated, newly diagnosed non-small cell lung cancer, the patients went on to undergo curative surgery. Material for sequencing was lung tumor tissue. Every receptor here comes from a man between 60 and 70 years old with non-small cell lung cancer.

The chain combines TRBV27 with TRBJ2-7, with D perhaps given as TRBD1 or TRBD2 (6 bases each). Trimming pared 5 bases from V and 6 bases from J, leaving 23 bases between. This CDR3 comprises 16 residues. Per germline, CDR1 MNHEY and CDR2 SMNVEV (reference sequence). The DNA for the CDR3 is TGTGCCAGCAGTAAGAAGAACTATCAGAGGGGGGTCGAGCAGTACTTC. Protein: CASSKKNYQRGVEQYF.

By frequency in the sample, this clonotype is medium-sized. The chain recombines TRBV9 with TRBJ1-1, with 7 bases aligning to TRBD1. The CDR3 runs 14 residues. CDR1 and CDR2 from the germline V gene are SGDLS and YYNGEE. V lost 0 bases to trimming and J lost 5 bases; unmatched junction nucleotides: 4. CDR3 sequence reads: CASSVETGNTEAFF. The DNA of the CDR3 is TGTGCCAGCAGCGTAGAGACAGGGAATACTGAAGCTTTCTTT.

This rearrangement joins TRBV2 to TRBJ1-2; D perhaps matches TRBD1 (5 bases). Germline lookup yields CDR1 SNHLY and CDR2 FYNNEI. The CDR3 runs 15 residues. V lost 4 bases and J 7 bases, leaving 19 bases between the germline ends. The CDR3 sequence is CASSGGSGGDSGYTF. The CDR3 bases are TGTGCCAGCAGTGGGGGAAGCGGGGGAGATTCTGGCTACACCTTC.

In its sample, this clonotype is medium-sized. J is TRBJ2-7 and V is TRBV12-5; D gene ambiguous. CDR3 length: 13 amino acids. CDR1 and CDR2 from the germline V gene are LGHNT and FRNRAP. V was trimmed by 6 bases and J by 5 bases, leaving 14 bases between them. In DNA, the CDR3 is TGTGCTAGTGGACTTGACACCTCGGACGAGCAGTACTTC. Encoded protein: CASGLDTSDEQYF.

This chain uses TRBV20-1 with TRBJ2-1, with 14 bases aligning to TRBD2. CDR3 length equals 14 residues. Per the germline V gene, CDR1 is DFQATT and CDR2 is SNEGSKA (reference sequence). The V and J ends lost 6 bases and 6 bases, in that order; junction bases with no gene match: 4. CDR3 nucleotide sequence: TGCAGTGCCCGGACTAGCGGGAGGCGCAATGAGCAGTTCTTC. It translates to CSARTSGRRNEQFF.

Points on this clonotype: Given a much more abundant clone one base away, this may be a read error. V is TRBV30 and J is TRBJ2-7, with no clear D. There are 12 residues in the CDR3. Trimming took 2 bases from V and 5 from J, leaving 10 bases between them. Germline V gene sequence: CDR1 GTSNPN, CDR2 SVGIG (reference sequence). The CDR3: CAWSRIGNEQYF. CDR3 bases: TGTGCCTGGAGTCGTATAGGAAACGAGCAGTACTTC.

The rearrangement joins TRBV6-4 to TRBJ1-6; D is perhaps TRBD1 (6 bases). This CDR3 is 15 amino acids long. V was pared by 4 bases and J by 7 bases, with 14 bases between. In germline, CDR1 is MRHNA, CDR2 SNTAGT. CDR3 bases: TGTGCCAGCAGTGCTTCGGAGGGGGGCAATTCACCCCTCCACTTT. Its translation is CASSASEGGNSPLHF.

This rearrangement joins TRBV7-2 to TRBJ2-1, with D possibly TRBD1 on 5 matching bases. Trimming cost V 0 bases and J 9 bases, with 15 bases left between them. CDR1 and CDR2 (germline): SGHTA, FQGNSA. CDR3 length equals 15 residues. CDR3 sequence (DNA): TGTGCCAGCAGCTTAGCTTCCTCGACAGTCGGTGAGCAGTTCTTC. Translated, it gives CASSLASSTVGEQFF.

Regarding this clonotype: At one boundary the junction diverges from the germline segment, which might be a read error. This chain uses TRBV11-3 with TRBJ2-1, with TRBD1 matching over 10 bases. The CDR3 covers 17 residues. The V gene's germline CDR1 is SGHNT and CDR2 YENEEA. The CDR3 DNA follows: TGTGCCAGCAGCCCCTGGGTGCGAGACAGGGGGCGTAATGAGGAGTTCTTC. Amino acid sequence: CASSPWVRDRGRNEEFF.

This clonotype was detected a few times. The chain carries TRBV7-6 and TRBJ2-1, with a tentative D call TRBD2 (5 bases). This CDR3 spans 15 amino acids. The V and J ends lost 8 bases and 3 bases respectively, with 17 bases between them. The germline CDR1 and CDR2 sequences are SGHVS and FNYEAQ. The CDR3 DNA reads as TGTGCCAGCCGGCGGGCTAGAGGGATCTACAATGAGCAGTTCTTC. Protein: CASRRARGIYNEQFF.

A word on this clonotype: One end of the junction does not line up with germline, which may come from a read error. The V and J genes are TRBV6-2 or TRBV6-3 and TRBJ2-1, with 8 bases aligning to TRBD2. The CDR3 has 16 residues. Germline V gene data show CDR1 as MNHEY and CDR2 as SVGEGT. In DNA, the CDR3 is TGTGCCAGCAGTTACGATAGCGGGAACTCCTACAATGAGCAGTTATTC. This translates into CASSYDSGNSYNEQLF.

In this sample, this clonotype turned up many times. This chain uses TRBV9 with TRBJ2-3, with D unclear. The V and J ends lost 4 bases and 0 bases respectively, with 9 bases between them. This CDR3 spans 14 amino acids. CDR1 is SGDLS, CDR2 YYNGEE, per germline. DNA of the CDR3: TGTGCCAGCAGCTTCAGACTCAGCACAGATACGCAGTATTTT. Translated, it gives CASSFRLSTDTQYF.

This clonotype was observed at least ten times. V is TRBV9 and J is TRBJ2-1, with 7 bases lining up with TRBD2. This CDR3 has 15 residues. In germline, CDR1 is SGDLS, CDR2 YYNGEE. J lost 7 bases, V lost 4 bases, and 11 bases had no gene match. The CDR3 loop is CASSPGGSVLNEQFF. The CDR3 nucleotides are TGTGCCAGCAGCCCCGGGGGGAGCGTTCTAAATGAGCAGTTCTTC.

This clonotype has a handful of counts. The CDR3 nucleotides read TGTGCCAGCAGCTTATCGGGACAGGGTGAGACCCAGTACTTC. It encodes CASSLSGQGETQYF. The chain employs TRBV7-9 and TRBJ2-5, with 9 bases that match TRBD1. Losses at the gene ends were 2 bases for V and 5 bases for J; bases not matched to a gene: 3. The CDR3 runs to 14 residues. From germline, CDR1 is SEHNR and CDR2 FQNEAQ (reference sequence).

This clonotype rates as medium-sized (0.01 to 0.1%). V and J are TRBV19 and TRBJ2-1; 7 bases fit TRBD2. CDR3 length equals 13 residues. V was clipped by 6 bases and J by 7 bases; unmatched bases: 6. The germline V gene encodes CDR1 LNHDA and CDR2 SQIVND (reference sequence). DNA of the CDR3: TGTGCCAGTAGCCCCAGCGGGATTAATGAGCAGTTCTTC. Amino acids: CASSPSGINEQFF. The full variable domain, its missing parts supplied by reference TRBV19 and TRBJ2-1, is DGGITQSPKYLFRKEGQNVTLSCEQNLNHDAMYWYRQDPGQGLRLIYYSQIVNDFQKGDIAEGYSVSREKKESFPLTVTSAQKNPTAFYLCASSPSGINEQFFGPGTRLTVL.

The chain couples TRBV29-1 to TRBJ2-7; TRBD2 is a possible D gene (6 bases). The CDR3 has 14 amino acids. Germline values: CDR1 SQVTM, CDR2 ANQGSEA. Between the trimmed V and J ends, which lost 2 bases and 3 bases, there was a span of 14 bases. The CDR3 nucleotides are TGCAGCGTTGAATCCGGGAGTGGAGACTACGAGCAGTACTTC. This translates into CSVESGSGDYEQYF.

The chain joins TRBV2 to TRBJ1-5; tentatively, D is TRBD1 (6 bases). The V and J ends lost 7 bases and 3 bases respectively, with 10 bases between them. The CDR3 is 13 amino acids. Germline V gene data show CDR1 as SNHLY and CDR2 as FYNNEI. Here the CDR3 reads CASMGDTNQPQHF. The CDR3 nucleotides read TGTGCCAGCATGGGGGACACCAATCAGCCCCAGCATTTT.

This clonotype was seen many times. This CDR3 reads CASSPPERAVGNEQFF. The DNA for the CDR3 is TGTGCCAGTAGTCCACCTGAACGAGCGGTCGGGAATGAGCAGTTCTTC. The rearrangement uses TRBV19 and TRBJ2-1, with D perhaps matching TRBD2 (5 bases). CDR1 and CDR2 (germline): LNHDA, SQIVND (reference sequence). This CDR3 is built from 16 residues. The V end lost 5 bases, the J end lost 7 bases, and 21 bases lay between the germline ends.

There are a few counts of this clonotype. The chain carries TRBV29-1 and TRBJ1-2; no firm D call. CDR3 length: 12 residues. Germline V gene sequence: CDR1 SQVTM, CDR2 ANQGSEA. The germline V and J ends were trimmed by 0 bases and 4 bases, with 6 bases remaining between them. The CDR3 sequence: CSVEDSLYGYTF. In DNA, the CDR3 is TGCAGCGTTGAAGATTCCCTCTATGGCTACACCTTC. Full variable domain (rest looked up from reference TRBV29-1 and TRBJ1-2): SAVISQKPSRDICQRGTSLTIQCQVDSQVTMMFWYRQQPGQSLTLIATANQGSEATYESGFVIDKFPISRPNLTFSTLTVSNMSPEDSSIYLCSVEDSLYGYTFGSGTRLTVV.

On this clonotype itself: This may be a read error, as it is one base from a much larger clone. This chain links TRBV27 with TRBJ2-6; D call uncertain. This CDR3 contains 15 residues. Germline values: CDR1 MNHEY, CDR2 SMNVEV (reference sequence). For the CDR3, the DNA is TGTGCCGGCAGTGCGCTGAGCTCTGGGGCCAACGTCCTGACTTTC. This gives the protein CAGSALSSGANVLTF.

This clonotype is judged medium-sized. J is TRBJ2-2 and V is TRBV12-3 or TRBV12-4; TRBD2 matches at 10 bases. There are 17 residues in the CDR3. Trimming at V came to 0 bases and at J to 7 bases, leaving 8 bases not matched to a gene. The CDR3 loop is CASSLAFLAGEVGELFF. In DNA form, the CDR3 reads TGTGCCAGCAGTTTAGCGTTTCTAGCGGGAGAGGTCGGGGAGCTGTTTTTT.

By its share, this clonotype is medium-sized. The CDR3 protein is CATSDLLKDNNEQFF. In nucleotides, the CDR3 is TGTGCCACCAGTGATTTGCTAAAAGATAACAATGAGCAGTTCTTC. The V gene is TRBV24-1, the J gene TRBJ2-1; D not certain. The V gene lost 0 bases and the J gene lost 5 bases, with 10 bases spanning the gap. Germline loops: CDR1 KGHDR, CDR2 SFDVKD. CDR3 size: 15 residues.

The rearrangement links TRBV12-3 or TRBV12-4 to TRBJ1-4; no clear D. V lost 6 bases and J 6 bases, leaving 14 bases between the germline ends. The CDR3 has 14 residues. The CDR3 nucleotides read TGTGCCAGCAGCAAACAAGAAATCTATGAAAAACTGTTTTTT. This codes for CASSKQEIYEKLFF.

This clonotype is medium-sized in the sample. The chain couples TRBV4-1 to TRBJ2-7; D remains unclear. The CDR3 sequence is 14 residues long. Germline CDR1 and CDR2: MGHRA and YSYEKL. V lost 3 bases to trimming and J lost 0 bases, with 9 bases between them. CDR3 amino acids: CASSQPLSSYEQYF. Here the CDR3 DNA reads TGCGCCAGCAGCCAGCCGTTGAGCTCCTACGAGCAGTACTTC.

This clonotype is labeled medium-sized (0.01 to 0.1%). The genes are TRBV14 and TRBJ1-3; no reliable D call. In germline, CDR1 is SGHDN, CDR2 FVKESK. V was trimmed by 1 base and J by 6 bases, leaving 4 bases between them. The CDR3 consists of 12 residues. In nucleotides, the CDR3 is TGTGCCAGCAGCCAAGTAGTAAACACCATATATTTT. Its protein product is CASSQVVNTIYF.

The V call is TRBV6-6, the J call TRBJ1-4; D is unresolved. Germline-derived CDR1 and CDR2 are MNHNY and SVGAGI (reference sequence). The germline V and J ends were trimmed by 2 bases and 2 bases, with 9 bases remaining between them. This CDR3 is 15 amino acids long. The CDR3 protein is CASSYTSGTNEKLFF. The DNA for the CDR3 is TGTGCCAGCAGTTACACGAGCGGGACTAATGAAAAACTGTTTTTT.

Turning to this clonotype: At one end the junction does not follow the germline gene, possibly because of a read error. The chain is built from TRBV20-1 and TRBJ1-6; 8 bases are shared with TRBD1. The CDR3 runs to 17 residues. The germline CDR1 and CDR2 sequences are DFQATT and SNEGSKA (reference sequence). DNA of the CDR3: TGCAGTGCTAGAGGACAGGGGATTATCTCCTATAATTCACCCCCCCACTTT. It is translated as CSARGQGIISYNSPPHF.

This clonotype is labeled medium-sized (0.01 to 0.1%). The CDR3 here is CASSMITTERSFF. CDR3 DNA sequence: TGTGCCAGTAGTATGATTACGACAGAGAGGTCTTTCTTT. The chain has TRBV19 and TRBJ1-1, with D possibly matching TRBD1 (5 bases). This CDR3 has 13 residues. The V gene's germline CDR1 is LNHDA and CDR2 SQIVND (reference sequence). Trimming took off 3 bases at V and 12 bases at J, with 17 bases between the two ends.

The chain recombines TRBV2 with TRBJ1-6; unclear D gene. Trimming took off 7 bases at V and 5 bases at J, with 12 bases between the two ends. Germline V CDR1 and CDR2: SNHLY, FYNNEI. The CDR3 extends over 14 amino acids. The CDR3 region has the DNA TGTGCCAGCATCTCCATGGGAAATAATTCACCCCTCCACTTT. Translated, it gives CASISMGNNSPLHF.

V usage is TRBV3-1 and J usage is TRBJ1-2; no definite D call. The CDR3 totals 13 residues. The V gene lost 3 bases and the J gene lost 7 bases, with 12 bases spanning the gap. Germline V gene lookup returns CDR1 LGHDT and CDR2 YNNKEL (reference sequence). CDR3 amino acids: CASSHRSTFGYTF. The CDR3 DNA is TGTGCCAGCAGCCACAGGAGTACTTTTGGCTACACCTTC.

In its sample, this clonotype ranks as medium-sized. The V call is TRBV7-9, the J call TRBJ1-3; D remains unclear. Looked up from germline, CDR1 is SEHNR and CDR2 is FQNEAQ (reference sequence). Trimming took off 2 bases at V and 2 bases at J, with 10 bases between the two ends. The CDR3 runs 15 residues. The DNA of the CDR3 is TGTGCCAGCAGCTTAAGTACGAAACCTGGAAACACCATATATTTT. It codes for CASSLSTKPGNTIYF.

This clonotype was observed many times. This rearrangement joins TRBV29-1 to TRBJ2-7; D perhaps matches TRBD1 (6 bases). V lost 4 bases and J 1 base, leaving 11 bases between the germline ends. The CDR3 length is 13 residues. CDR1 and CDR2 (germline): SQVTM, ANQGSEA. CDR3 protein: CSVVQGTSYEQYF. CDR3 DNA: TGCAGCGTTGTTCAGGGGACATCCTACGAGCAGTACTTC.